The source of this T cell receptor beta chain is a study of cytomegalovirus exposure and HLA in healthy donors. Study context: In an earlier analysis, around 120 million unique TCR beta sequences were found from 150 million to 200 million T cells. Study observations and caveats: The study designated over 150 TCR beta chains cytomegalovirus-associated. Follow-up analysis later connected one missense variant in DCLRE1C with trimming of TCR beta V- and J-genes.

This CDR3 comprises 15 residues. Germline CDR1 reads SGHDT; CDR2 reads YYEEEE. Trimming cost V 5 bases and J 2 bases; bases outside gene matches: 8. Details on this clone: Its antigen remains unidentified.

Donors had nominal health at sampling but likely had unrecorded immune exposures. Amplification used 60 Vbeta primers and 13 Jbeta primers. Method: immunoSEQ multiplex PCR; TCRdb's copy keeps in-frame clones and lacks some. This table has under 200,000 clones, approximately 81% appearing once. The sequencing sample was made of PBMCs. The chain carries TRBV5-6 and TRBJ2-7; 9 nucleotides align to TRBD1. This clonotype originated in a man in his thirties or forties in good health and CMV-seronegative. CDR3 in amino acids: CASRVTGGGPYEQYF. DNA of the CDR3: TGTGCCAGCAGGGTAACAGGGGGCGGACCCTACGAGCAGTACTTC.